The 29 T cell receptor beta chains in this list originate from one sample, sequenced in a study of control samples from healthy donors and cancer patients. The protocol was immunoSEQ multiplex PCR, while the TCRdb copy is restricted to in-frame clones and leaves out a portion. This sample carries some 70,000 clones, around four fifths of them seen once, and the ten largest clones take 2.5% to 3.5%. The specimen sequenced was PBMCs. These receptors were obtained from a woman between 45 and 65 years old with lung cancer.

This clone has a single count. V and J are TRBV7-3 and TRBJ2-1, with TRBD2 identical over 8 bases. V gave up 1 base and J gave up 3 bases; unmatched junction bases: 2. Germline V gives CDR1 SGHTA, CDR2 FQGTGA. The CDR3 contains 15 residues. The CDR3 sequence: CASSLKAGDYNEQFF. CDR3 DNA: TGTGCCAGCAGCTTAAAAGCGGGGGACTACAATGAGCAGTTCTTC. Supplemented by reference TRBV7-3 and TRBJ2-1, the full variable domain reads GAGVSQTPSNKVTEKGKYVELRCDPISGHTALYWYRQSLGQGPEFLIYFQGTGAADDSGLPNDRFFAVRPEGSVSTLKIQRTERGDSAVYLCASSLKAGDYNEQFFGPGTRLTVL.

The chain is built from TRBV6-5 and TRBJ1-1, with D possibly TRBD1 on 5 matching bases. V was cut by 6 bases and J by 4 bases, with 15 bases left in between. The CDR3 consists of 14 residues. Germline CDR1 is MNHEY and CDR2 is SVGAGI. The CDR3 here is CASRTQGGGTEAFF. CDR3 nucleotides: TGTGCCAGCAGAACCCAGGGCGGTGGCACTGAAGCTTTCTTT.

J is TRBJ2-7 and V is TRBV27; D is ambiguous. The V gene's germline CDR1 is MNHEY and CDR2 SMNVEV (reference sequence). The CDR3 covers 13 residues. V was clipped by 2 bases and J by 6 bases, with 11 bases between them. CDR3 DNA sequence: TGTGCCAGCAGTTTAAAGGTCTTTGGCGAGCAGTACTTC. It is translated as CASSLKVFGEQYF.

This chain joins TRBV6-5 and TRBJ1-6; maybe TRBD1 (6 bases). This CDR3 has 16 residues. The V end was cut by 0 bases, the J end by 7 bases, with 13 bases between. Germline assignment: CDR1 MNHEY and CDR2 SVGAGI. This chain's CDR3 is CASSYSFTGQNSPLHF. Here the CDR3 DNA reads TGTGCCAGCAGTTACTCCTTCACAGGGCAAAATTCACCCCTCCACTTT.

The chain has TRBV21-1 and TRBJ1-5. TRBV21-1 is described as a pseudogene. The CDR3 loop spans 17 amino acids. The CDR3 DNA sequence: TGTGCCAGCAGCAAAGTCTTGGCAGCGAATAGCAATCAGCCCCAGCATTTT. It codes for CASSKVLAANSNQPQHF.

CDR3 DNA sequence: TGTGCCAGCAGCTCTAGTTTAGCGGGGGGGCCAACAGATACGCAGTATTTT. Protein: CASSSSLAGGPTDTQYF. This chain joins TRBV9 and TRBJ2-3; 11 nucleotides agree with TRBD2. The length of the CDR3 is 17 residues. The junction had 10 bases not matched to a gene; V was cut back by 4 bases and J by 3 bases. Germline V lookup: CDR1 SGDLS, CDR2 YYNGEE.

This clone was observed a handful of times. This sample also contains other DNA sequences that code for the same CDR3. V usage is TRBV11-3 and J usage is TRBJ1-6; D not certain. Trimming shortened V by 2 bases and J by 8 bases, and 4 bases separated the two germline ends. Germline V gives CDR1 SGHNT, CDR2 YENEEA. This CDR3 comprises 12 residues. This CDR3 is CASSLKDSPLHF. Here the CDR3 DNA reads TGTGCCAGCAGCTTAAAGGATTCACCCCTCCACTTT.

As DNA, the CDR3 is TGTGCCAGTAGTAGCCAAGTAGAGACCCAGTACTTC. The encoded protein is CASSSQVETQYF. This chain links TRBV19 with TRBJ2-5, with D unclear. CDR3 length: 12 residues. Germline loops: CDR1 LNHDA, CDR2 SQIVND (reference sequence). Trimming shortened V by 4 bases and J by 4 bases, and 7 bases separated the two germline ends.

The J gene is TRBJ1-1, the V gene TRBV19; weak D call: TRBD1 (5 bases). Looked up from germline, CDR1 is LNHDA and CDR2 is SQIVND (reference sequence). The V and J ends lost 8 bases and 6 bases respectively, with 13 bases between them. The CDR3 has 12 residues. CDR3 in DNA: TGTGCCAGTGGAAGGGGCGCGGCTGAAGCTTTCTTT. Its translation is CASGRGAAEAFF.

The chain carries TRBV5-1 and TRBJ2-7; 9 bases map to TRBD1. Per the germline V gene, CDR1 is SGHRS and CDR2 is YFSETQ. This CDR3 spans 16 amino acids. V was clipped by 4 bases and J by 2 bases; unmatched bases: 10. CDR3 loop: CASSAVQGARTYEQYF. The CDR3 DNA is TGCGCCAGCAGCGCCGTACAGGGGGCGCGAACCTACGAGCAGTACTTC.

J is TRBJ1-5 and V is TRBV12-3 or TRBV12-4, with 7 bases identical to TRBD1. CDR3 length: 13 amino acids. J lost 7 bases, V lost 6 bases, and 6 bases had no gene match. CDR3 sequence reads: CASREGAGQPQHF. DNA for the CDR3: TGTGCCAGCAGGGAGGGGGCGGGACAGCCCCAGCATTTT.

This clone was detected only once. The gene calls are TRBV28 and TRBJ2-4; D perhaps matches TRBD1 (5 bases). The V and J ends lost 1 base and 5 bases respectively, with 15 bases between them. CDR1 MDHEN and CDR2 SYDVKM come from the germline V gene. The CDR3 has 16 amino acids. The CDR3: CASSLSQGYYQNIQYF. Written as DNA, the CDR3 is TGTGCCAGCAGTTTATCCCAGGGCTACTACCAAAACATTCAGTACTTC.

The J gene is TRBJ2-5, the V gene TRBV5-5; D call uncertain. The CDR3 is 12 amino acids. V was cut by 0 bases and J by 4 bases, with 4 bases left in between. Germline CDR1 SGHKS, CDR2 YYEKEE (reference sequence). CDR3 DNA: TGTGCCAGCAGCTTGGGGGTAGAGACCCAGTACTTC. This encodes CASSLGVETQYF.

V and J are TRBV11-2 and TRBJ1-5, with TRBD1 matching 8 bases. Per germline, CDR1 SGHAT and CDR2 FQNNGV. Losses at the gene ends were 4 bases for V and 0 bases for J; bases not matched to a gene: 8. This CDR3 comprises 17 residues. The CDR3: CASSSRTGLNSNQPQHF. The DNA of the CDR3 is TGTGCCAGCAGCTCTAGGACAGGGCTAAATAGCAATCAGCCCCAGCATTTT.

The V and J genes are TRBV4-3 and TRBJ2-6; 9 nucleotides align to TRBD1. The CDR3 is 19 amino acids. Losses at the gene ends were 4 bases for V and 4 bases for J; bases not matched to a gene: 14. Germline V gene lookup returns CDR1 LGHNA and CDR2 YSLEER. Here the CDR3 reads CASSPKPHGTGIGANVLTF. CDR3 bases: TGCGCCAGCAGCCCCAAACCCCACGGGACAGGGATAGGGGCCAACGTCCTGACTTTC.

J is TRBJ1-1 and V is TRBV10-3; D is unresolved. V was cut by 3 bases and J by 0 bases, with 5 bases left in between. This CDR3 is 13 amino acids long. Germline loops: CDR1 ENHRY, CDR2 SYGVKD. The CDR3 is CAISEGVNTEAFF. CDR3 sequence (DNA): TGTGCCATCAGTGAAGGAGTGAACACTGAAGCTTTCTTT.

The CDR3 loop is CASSLWGDQPQHF. CDR3 bases: TGTGCCAGCAGTTTATGGGGGGATCAGCCCCAGCATTTT. The gene calls are TRBV27 and TRBJ1-5; the D gene is possibly TRBD1 (5 bases). V lost 1 base and J 5 bases, leaving 6 bases between the germline ends. This CDR3 comprises 13 residues. CDR1 and CDR2 from the germline V gene are MNHEY and SMNVEV (reference sequence).

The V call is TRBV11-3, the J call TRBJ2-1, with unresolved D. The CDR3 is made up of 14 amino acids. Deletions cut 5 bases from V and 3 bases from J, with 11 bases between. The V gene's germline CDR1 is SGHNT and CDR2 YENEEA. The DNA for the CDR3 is TGTGCCAGCAGCCTGTCACTATACTACAATGAGCAGTTCTTC. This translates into CASSLSLYYNEQFF.

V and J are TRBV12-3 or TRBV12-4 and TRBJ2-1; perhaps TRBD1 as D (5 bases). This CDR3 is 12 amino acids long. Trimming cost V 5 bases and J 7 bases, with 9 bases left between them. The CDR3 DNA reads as TGTGCCAGCAGTCCCTACAGGAATGAGCAGTTCTTC. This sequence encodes CASSPYRNEQFF.

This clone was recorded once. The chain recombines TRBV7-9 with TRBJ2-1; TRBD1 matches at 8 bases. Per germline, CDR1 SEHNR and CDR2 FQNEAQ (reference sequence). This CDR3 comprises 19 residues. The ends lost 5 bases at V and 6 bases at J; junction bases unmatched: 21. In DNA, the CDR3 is TGTGCCAGCAGCCAATCATGGAACAGCCAGGGGGCGTTCCCCAATGAGCAGTTCTTC. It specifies CASSQSWNSQGAFPNEQFF.

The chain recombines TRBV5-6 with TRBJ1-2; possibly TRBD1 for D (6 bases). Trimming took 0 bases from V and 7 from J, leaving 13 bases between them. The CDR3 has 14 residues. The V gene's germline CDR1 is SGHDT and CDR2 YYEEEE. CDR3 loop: CASSLGDRSSGYTF. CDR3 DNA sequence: TGTGCCAGCAGCTTGGGAGACAGGTCTTCTGGCTACACCTTC.

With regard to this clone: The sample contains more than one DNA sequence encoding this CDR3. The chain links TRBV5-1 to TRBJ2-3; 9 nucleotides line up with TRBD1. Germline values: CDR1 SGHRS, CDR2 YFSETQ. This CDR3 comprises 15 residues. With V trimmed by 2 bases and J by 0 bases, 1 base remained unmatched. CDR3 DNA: TGCGCCAGCAGCTTACAGGGGGCCAGCACAGATACGCAGTATTTT. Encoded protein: CASSLQGASTDTQYF. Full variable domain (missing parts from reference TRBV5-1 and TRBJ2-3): KAGVTQTPRYLIKTRGQQVTLSCSPISGHRSVSWYQQTPGQGLQFLFEYFSETQRNKGNFPGRFSGRQFSNSRSEMNVSTLELGDSALYLCASSLQGASTDTQYFGPGTRLTVL.

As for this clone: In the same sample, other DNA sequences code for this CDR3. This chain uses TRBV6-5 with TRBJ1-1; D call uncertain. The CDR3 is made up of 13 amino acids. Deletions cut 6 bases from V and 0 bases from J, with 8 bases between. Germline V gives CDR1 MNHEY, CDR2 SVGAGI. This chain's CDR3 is CASSPGLNTEAFF. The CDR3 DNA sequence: TGTGCCAGCAGCCCCGGTTTGAACACTGAAGCTTTCTTT.

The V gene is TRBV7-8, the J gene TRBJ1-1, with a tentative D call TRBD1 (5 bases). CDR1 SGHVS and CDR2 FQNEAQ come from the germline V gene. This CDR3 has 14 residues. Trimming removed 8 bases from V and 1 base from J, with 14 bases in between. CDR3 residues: CASAPPRANTEAFF. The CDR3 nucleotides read TGTGCCAGCGCTCCTCCCAGGGCGAACACTGAAGCTTTCTTT.

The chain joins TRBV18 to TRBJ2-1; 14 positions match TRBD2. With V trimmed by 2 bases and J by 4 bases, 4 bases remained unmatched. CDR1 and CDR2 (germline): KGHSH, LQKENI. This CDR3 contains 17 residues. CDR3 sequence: CASSPATSGGVYNEQFF. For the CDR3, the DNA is TGTGCCAGCTCACCAGCGACTAGCGGGGGGGTATACAATGAGCAGTTCTTC. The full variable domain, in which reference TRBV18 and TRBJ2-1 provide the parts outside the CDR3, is NAGVMQNPRHLVRRRGQEARLRCSPMKGHSHVYWYRQLPEEGLKFMVYLQKENIIDESGMPKERFSAEFPKEGPSILRIQQVVRGDSAAYFCASSPATSGGVYNEQFFGPGTRLTVL.

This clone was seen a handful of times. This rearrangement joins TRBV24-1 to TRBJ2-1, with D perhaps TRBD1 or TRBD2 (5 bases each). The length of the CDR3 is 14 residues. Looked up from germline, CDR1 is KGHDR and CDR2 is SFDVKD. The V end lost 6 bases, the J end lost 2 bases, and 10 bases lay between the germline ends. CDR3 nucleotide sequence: TGTGCCACCAGTCGCCAGGGAGCCTACAATGAGCAGTTCTTC. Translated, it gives CATSRQGAYNEQFF.

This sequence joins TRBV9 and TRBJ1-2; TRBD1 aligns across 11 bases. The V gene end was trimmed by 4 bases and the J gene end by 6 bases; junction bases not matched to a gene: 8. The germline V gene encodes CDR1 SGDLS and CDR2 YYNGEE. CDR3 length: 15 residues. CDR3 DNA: TGTGCCAGCAGCCCCGAGGGGACAGGGGGTCATGGCTACACCTTC. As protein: CASSPEGTGGHGYTF.

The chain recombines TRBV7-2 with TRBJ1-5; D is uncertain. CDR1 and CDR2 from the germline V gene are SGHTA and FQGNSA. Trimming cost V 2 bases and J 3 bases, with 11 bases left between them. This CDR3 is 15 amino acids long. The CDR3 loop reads CASSLSLQLNQPQHF. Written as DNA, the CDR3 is TGTGCCAGCAGCTTATCGCTACAGCTCAATCAGCCCCAGCATTTT.

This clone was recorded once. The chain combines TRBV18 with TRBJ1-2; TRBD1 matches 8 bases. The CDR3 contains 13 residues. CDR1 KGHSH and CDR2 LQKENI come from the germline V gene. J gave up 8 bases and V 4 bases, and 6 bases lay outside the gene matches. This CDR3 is CASSLDRVKGYTF. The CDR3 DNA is TGTGCCAGCTCACTGGACAGGGTTAAAGGCTACACCTTC.